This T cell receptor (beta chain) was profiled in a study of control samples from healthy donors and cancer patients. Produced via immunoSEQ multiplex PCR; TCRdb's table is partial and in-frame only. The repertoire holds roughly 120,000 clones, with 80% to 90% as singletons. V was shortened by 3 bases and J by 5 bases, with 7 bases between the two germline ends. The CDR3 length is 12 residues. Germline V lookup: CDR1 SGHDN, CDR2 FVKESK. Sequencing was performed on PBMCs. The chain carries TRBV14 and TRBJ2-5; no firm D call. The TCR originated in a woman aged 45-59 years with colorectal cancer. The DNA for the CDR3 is TGTGCCAGCAGCCAGGGCTGGGAGACCCAGTACTTC. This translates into CASSQGWETQYF.